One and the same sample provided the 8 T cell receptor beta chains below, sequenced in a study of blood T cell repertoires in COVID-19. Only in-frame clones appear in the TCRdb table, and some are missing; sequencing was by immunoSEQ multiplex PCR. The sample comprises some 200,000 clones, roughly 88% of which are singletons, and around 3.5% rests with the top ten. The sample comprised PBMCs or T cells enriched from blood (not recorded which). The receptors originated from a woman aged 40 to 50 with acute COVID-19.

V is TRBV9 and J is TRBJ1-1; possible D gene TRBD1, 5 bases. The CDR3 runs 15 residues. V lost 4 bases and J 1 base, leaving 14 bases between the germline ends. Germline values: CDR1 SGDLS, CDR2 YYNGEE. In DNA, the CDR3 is TGTGCCAGCAGCCCTAATACAGGCCGGAACACTGAAGCTTTCTTT. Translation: CASSPNTGRNTEAFF.

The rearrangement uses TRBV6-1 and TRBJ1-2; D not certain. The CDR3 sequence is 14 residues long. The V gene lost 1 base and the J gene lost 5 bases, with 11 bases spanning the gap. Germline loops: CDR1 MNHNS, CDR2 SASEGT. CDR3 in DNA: TGTGCCAGCAGTGAAGGGACTGTTTCATATGGCTACACCTTC. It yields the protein CASSEGTVSYGYTF.

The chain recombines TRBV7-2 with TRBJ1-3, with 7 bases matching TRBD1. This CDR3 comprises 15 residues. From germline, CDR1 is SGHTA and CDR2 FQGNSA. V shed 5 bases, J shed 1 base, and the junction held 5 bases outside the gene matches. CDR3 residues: CASSRDRASGNTIYF. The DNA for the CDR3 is TGTGCCAGCAGCCGTGACAGGGCATCTGGAAACACCATATATTTT.

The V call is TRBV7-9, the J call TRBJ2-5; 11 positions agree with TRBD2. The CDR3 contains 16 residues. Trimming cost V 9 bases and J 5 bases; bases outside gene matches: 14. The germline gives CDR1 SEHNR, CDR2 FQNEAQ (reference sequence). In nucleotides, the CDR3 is TGTGCCAGTTCTCGTCATAGCGGGGGGGCCTATGAGACCCAGTACTTC. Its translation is CASSRHSGGAYETQYF.

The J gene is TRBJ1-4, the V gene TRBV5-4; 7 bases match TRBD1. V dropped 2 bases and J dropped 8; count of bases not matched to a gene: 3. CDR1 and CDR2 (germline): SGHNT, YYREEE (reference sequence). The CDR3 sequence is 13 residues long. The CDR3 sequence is CASSFGRGEKLFF. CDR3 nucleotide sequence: TGTGCCAGCAGCTTCGGCAGGGGGGAAAAACTGTTTTTT. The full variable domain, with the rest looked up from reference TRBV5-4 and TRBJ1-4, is ETGVTQSPTHLIKTRGQQVTLRCSSQSGHNTVSWYQQALGQGPQFIFQYYREEENGRGNFPPRFSGLQFPNYSSELNVNALELDDSALYLCASSFGRGEKLFFGSGTQLSVL.

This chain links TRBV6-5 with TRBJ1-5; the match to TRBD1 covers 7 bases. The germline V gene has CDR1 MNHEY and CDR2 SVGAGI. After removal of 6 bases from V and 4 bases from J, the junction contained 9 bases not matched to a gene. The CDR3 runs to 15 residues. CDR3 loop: CASRSGTAINQPQHF. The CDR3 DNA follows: TGTGCCAGCAGATCCGGGACAGCAATAAATCAGCCCCAGCATTTT.

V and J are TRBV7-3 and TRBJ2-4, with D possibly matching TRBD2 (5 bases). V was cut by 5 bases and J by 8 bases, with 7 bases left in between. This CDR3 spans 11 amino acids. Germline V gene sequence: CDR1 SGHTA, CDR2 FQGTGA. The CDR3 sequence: CASSPGDIQYF. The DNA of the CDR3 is TGTGCCAGCAGCCCCGGGGACATTCAGTACTTC.

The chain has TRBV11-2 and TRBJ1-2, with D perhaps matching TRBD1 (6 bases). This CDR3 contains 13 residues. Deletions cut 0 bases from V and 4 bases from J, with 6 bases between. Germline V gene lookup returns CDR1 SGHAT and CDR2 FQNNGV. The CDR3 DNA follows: TGTGCCAGCAGCTTAGAAGGGGGCTATGGCTACACCTTC. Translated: CASSLEGGYGYTF.